The T cell receptor beta chain described here comes from a study of blood T cells in healthy people across ages. This clonotype has a handful of counts. The antigen is undetermined. Notes on the study in general: The unsorted PBMCs prevented any conclusive comparison of naive versus antigen-experienced cells.

Sample-barcoded 5' priming and a J-beta primer mix drove a second PCR of roughly 7 to 11 cycles. TCRdb itself ran the 5' RACE reads through MiXCR, one entry per CDR3 protein. The sample yields fewer than 900,000 distinct CDR3 sequences, 49% seen once. V was pared by 6 bases and J by 2 bases, with 7 bases of the junction left unmatched. Germline V CDR1 and CDR2: KGHSH, LQKENI. This CDR3 is 15 amino acids long. The material sequenced was blood. This chain uses TRBV18 with TRBJ1-3; 7 bases are a match to TRBD1. This sequence originates from a woman in her sixties or seventies in good health. CDR3 sequence: CASSRADRAGNTIYF. The CDR3 nucleotides are TGTGCCAGCTCGCGGGCCGACAGGGCTGGAAACACCATATATTTT. The full variable domain, with the rest looked up from reference TRBV18 and TRBJ1-3, is NAGVMQNPRHLVRRRGQEARLRCSPMKGHSHVYWYRQLPEEGLKFMVYLQKENIIDESGMPKERFSAEFPKEGPSILRIQQVVRGDSAAYFCASSRADRAGNTIYFGEGSWLTVV.